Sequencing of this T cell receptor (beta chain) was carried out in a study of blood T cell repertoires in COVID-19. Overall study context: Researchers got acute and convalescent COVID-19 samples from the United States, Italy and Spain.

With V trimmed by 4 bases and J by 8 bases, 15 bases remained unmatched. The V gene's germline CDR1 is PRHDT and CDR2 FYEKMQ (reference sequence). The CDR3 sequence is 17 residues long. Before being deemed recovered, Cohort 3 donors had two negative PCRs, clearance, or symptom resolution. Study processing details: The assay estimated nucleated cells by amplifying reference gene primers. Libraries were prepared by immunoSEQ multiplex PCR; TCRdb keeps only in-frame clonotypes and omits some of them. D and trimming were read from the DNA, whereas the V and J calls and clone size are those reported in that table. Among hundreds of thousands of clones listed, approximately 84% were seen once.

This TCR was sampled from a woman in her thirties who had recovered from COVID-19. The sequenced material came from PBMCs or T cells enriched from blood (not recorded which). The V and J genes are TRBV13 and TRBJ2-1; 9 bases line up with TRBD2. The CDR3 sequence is CASSSWGRGGPSDEQFF. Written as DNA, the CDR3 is TGTGCCAGCAGCTCCTGGGGGCGGGGGGGCCCTTCGGATGAGCAGTTCTTC. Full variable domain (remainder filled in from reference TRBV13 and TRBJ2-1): AAGVIQSPRHLIKEKRETATLKCYPIPRHDTVYWYQQGPGQDPQFLISFYEKMQSDKGSIPDRFSAQQFSDYHSELNMSSLELGDSALYFCASSSWGRGGPSDEQFFGPGTRLTVL.